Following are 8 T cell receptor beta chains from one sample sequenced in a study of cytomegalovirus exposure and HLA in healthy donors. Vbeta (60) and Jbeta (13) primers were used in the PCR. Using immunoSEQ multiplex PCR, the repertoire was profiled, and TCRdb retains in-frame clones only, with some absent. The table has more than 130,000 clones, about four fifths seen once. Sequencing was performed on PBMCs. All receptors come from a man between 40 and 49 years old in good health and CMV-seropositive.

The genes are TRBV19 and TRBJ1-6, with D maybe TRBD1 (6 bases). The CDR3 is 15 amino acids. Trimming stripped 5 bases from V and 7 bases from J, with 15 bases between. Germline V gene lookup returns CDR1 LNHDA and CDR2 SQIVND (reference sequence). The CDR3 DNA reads TGTGCCAGTAGTGCGGACAGCCGTAAGAATTCACCCCTCCACTTT. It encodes CASSADSRKNSPLHF. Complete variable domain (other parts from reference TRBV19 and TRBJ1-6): DGGITQSPKYLFRKEGQNVTLSCEQNLNHDAMYWYRQDPGQGLRLIYYSQIVNDFQKGDIAEGYSVSREKKESFPLTVTSAQKNPTAFYLCASSADSRKNSPLHFGNGTRLTVT.

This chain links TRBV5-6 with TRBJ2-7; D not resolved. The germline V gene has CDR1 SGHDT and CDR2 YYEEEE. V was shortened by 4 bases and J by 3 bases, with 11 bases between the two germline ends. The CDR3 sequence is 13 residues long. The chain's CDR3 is CASSTITSYEQYF. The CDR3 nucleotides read TGTGCCAGCAGCACGATTACCAGCTACGAGCAGTACTTC.

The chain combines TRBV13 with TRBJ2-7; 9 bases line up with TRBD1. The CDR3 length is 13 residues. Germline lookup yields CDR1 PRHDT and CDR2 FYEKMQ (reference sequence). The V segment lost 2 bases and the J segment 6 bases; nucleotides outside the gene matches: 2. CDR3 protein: CASSLTDRGEQYF. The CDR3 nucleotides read TGTGCCAGCAGCTTAACGGACAGGGGCGAGCAGTACTTC.

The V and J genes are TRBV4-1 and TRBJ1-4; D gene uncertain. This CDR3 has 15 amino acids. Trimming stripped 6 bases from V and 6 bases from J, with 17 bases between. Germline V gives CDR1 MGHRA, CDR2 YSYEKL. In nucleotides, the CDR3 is TGCGCCAGCAGTCTCGGCGGGGTCATTTATGAAAAACTGTTTTTT. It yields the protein CASSLGGVIYEKLFF.

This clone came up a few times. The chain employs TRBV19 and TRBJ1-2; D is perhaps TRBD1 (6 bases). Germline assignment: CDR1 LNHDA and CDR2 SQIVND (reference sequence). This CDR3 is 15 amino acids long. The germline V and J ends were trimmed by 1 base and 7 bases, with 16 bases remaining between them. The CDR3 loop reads CASSIGVAGARGYTF. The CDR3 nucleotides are TGTGCCAGTAGTATAGGGGTCGCAGGGGCTCGTGGCTACACCTTC.

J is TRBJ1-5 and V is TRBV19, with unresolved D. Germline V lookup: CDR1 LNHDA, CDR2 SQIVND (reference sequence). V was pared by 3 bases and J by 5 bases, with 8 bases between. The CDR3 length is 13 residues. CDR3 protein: CASSIQIHQPQHF. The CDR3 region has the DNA TGTGCCAGTAGTATTCAGATTCATCAGCCCCAGCATTTT.

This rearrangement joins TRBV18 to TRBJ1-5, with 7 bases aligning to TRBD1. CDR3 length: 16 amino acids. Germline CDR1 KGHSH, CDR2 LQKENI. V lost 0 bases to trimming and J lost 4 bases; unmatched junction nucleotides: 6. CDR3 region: CASSPPTGQLNQPQHF. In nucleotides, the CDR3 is TGTGCCAGCTCACCACCGACGGGACAGCTAAATCAGCCCCAGCATTTT.

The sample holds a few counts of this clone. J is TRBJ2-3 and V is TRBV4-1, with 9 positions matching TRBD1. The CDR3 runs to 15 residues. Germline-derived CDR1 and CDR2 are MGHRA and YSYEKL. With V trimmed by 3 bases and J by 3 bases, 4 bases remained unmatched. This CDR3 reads CASSHTGGITDTQYF. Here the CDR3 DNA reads TGCGCCAGCAGCCACACAGGGGGCATTACAGATACGCAGTATTTT.